This T cell receptor beta chain derives from a study of GPR56 and killer-like receptors on CD4 memory cells (dated by TCRdb to between 2018 and 2020). Background for the entire study: The study proposed that the stepwise gain of KLRB1, KLRG1, GPR56 and finally KLRF1 marks human CD4+ memory T-cell differentiation and cytokine production potential. The healthy blood donors were described in the study as age-matched to the liver disease patients, whose median age was nearly 70 years.

The reads were generated on an Illumina HiSeq 2500. The recombined TCRbeta locus was amplified by a previously published PCR protocol to build sequencing libraries. Regarding the original processing steps: Reads whose average quality score was below 30 were removed, and the reads that remained were processed with IMSEQ. Each clonotype was defined by Vbeta gene, Jbeta gene and CDR3 amino acid sequence. The Morisita-Horn index, computed on the top 100 expanded clones, was used to quantify repertoire overlap between populations. Renyi diversity profiles, calculated on the top 100 expanded clones, were used to assess clonal diversity. Once TCRdb had reprocessed the reads, it stored one entry per CDR3 protein sequence and supplied no DNA. These V and J calls are TCRdb output, not the study's own analysis. This specimen's table enumerates 2,600 or so distinct CDR3 sequences. The biggest ten clones account for 4% of the sample.

Points the paper makes about the study in general: Rather than covering full repertoires, the diversity and similarity analyses were limited to the 100 most expanded clones in each population. Clones dominating late populations 4 and 5 were also found in early populations 1 and 2, and this finding was taken by the authors as evidence for linear differentiation. TCR repertoires overlapped especially between the late populations 4 and 5, and partly population 3. Clonal frequency started low in the marker-negative population and rose progressively along the proposed pathway, while TCRbeta diversity decreased accordingly.

Taken from cysteine to phenylalanine, the CDR3 has 13 residues. The DNA is not on file. CDR1 and CDR2 are read off the germline V gene (reference sequence) as DFQATT and SNEGSKA. A note on this clonotype: Its antigen is still unknown.

Before TCRbeta sequencing, fluorescence-activated cell sorting was used to enrich five KLR/GPR56-defined CD4+ populations. TCRbeta repertoires of five CD4+ T-cell subsets defined by KLRB1, KLRG1, GPR56 and KLRF1 expression were sequenced to test a linear memory differentiation pathway. TCR-sequenced cells came from peripheral blood of healthy control individuals, reported as five donors in the TCRbeta analysis figure. Heparinized peripheral blood was collected, and every sample was processed within one hour of retrieval. Blood was diluted 1:2 in PBS, and peripheral blood mononuclear cells were then isolated from the diluted blood at room temperature by Biocoll density gradient centrifugation. Before flow sorting, CD4+ T cells were magnetically enriched from freshly isolated PBMCs using anti-CD4 MicroBeads. A BD FACSAria II was used to sort CD4+ T cells enriched from PBMCs of healthy donors according to marker expression. For surface staining, the researchers used Miltenyi Biotec antibodies: anti-KLRB1 clone 191B8, anti-KLRF1 clone 4A4.D10 and anti-KLRG1 clone REA261.

Input material: memory CD4+ T cells from blood. The V and J genes are TRBV20-1 and TRBJ2-7; the TCRdb D gene call, TRBD1, has no DNA to confirm it. The clonotype comes from a human donor in good health. CDR3 sequence: CSARVPGGGEQYF.